This TCR beta chain emerged from a study of glioma-infiltrating T cells after dendritic cell vaccination (dated by TCRdb to the mid-2010s). General notes on the study: The cohort comprised approximately 15 glioblastoma patients from Phase I and II dendritic cell vaccination trials, 9 newly diagnosed and 6 with recurrent disease. Between 2003 and 2012, patients were given autologous tumor lysate-pulsed dendritic cell vaccination. To make the vaccine, monocyte-derived dendritic cells were cultured for 7 to 8 days with IL-4 and GM-CSF and then pulsed overnight with autologous tumor lysate. Each patient was given three intradermal dendritic cell vaccine injections, spaced two weeks apart, in the arm below the axilla. Tumor-infiltrating lymphocyte content was quantified and tumor and blood repertoires were compared in dendritic cell-vaccinated glioblastoma patients by deep sequencing of TCR beta CDR3 regions. Survival after dendritic cell vaccination was correlated with TCR sequencing metrics such as TIL content and the overlap between tumor and blood repertoires.

The time point label here, explained by the study, means: after dendritic cell vaccination, including at tumor progression/relapse. Selection of patients required sufficient residual fresh-frozen tumor tissue and over two years of available survival data. None of the glioblastoma patients carried an isocitrate dehydrogenase mutation, although molecular status otherwise varied. PBMC were collected before vaccination, two weeks after the third vaccination, and at tumor progression if progression occurred. The Qiagen DNeasy Blood extraction Kit was used for extraction of genomic DNA. Results and caveats for the whole study, not just this receptor: TCR clonality showed no direct relationship with survival, which suggests that a diverse polyclonal response may be important. The three-group TCR overlap response model was described as speculative and requiring prospective validation. The cohort was small and heterogeneous, only a few patients had full blood and tumor sets, and even fewer had initial-recurrent tumor pairs. Higher estimated pretreatment TIL content predicted longer time to progression and overall survival after dendritic cell vaccination.

Regarding this clone: The clone's antigen remains unknown. No qualities accompany the bases; no much larger clone lies one base away.

The CDR3, cysteine through phenylalanine, is 14 amino acids long. The CDR3 DNA has 42 bases and is translated from base 1. CDR1 and CDR2 were assigned from the germline V gene as SGHRS and YFSETQ. The germline V end is reduced by 3 bases and the J end by 5 bases; junction bases left unmatched: 3. Using the immunoSEQ assay, TCRB CDR3 regions were amplified from 2 micrograms of genomic DNA, or from all available DNA when less than that was on hand. The multiplex PCR employed 60 forward primers targeting TCR V beta segments and 13 reverse primers targeting J beta segments. To estimate the number of reads per starting template, synthetic control templates were added to each sample at limiting dilution. Reads of 87 bp were generated by sequencing on the Illumina HiSeq System. The authors' analysis ran thus. PCR and sequencing errors were removed by merging closely related sequences with a nearest neighbor algorithm. TCR overlap was measured as the percentage of unique tumor TCR beta sequences also present in the same patient's peripheral blood. TCRdb retrieved this table from immuneACCESS and kept in-frame rearrangements only. Not all clones are present; in checked studies, unresolved V genes account for under half, and no reason is known for the remainder. Clone size and the V and J calls come from that table; the DNA yielded D and trimming. The sample profile shows 20,000 or so clones; around nine tenths of them were found once. Around 2.9% of the sample belongs to the ten largest clones.

This clonotype was obtained from a human donor with glioblastoma. Sequenced here: blood, sampled after dendritic cell vaccination. The V gene is TRBV5-1 and the J gene is TRBJ2-5; 11 bases in between match TRBD1. This receptor has the CDR3 CASSSDRGLETQYF. In nucleotides, the sequence is TGCGCCAGCAGCTCGGACAGGGGGCTGGAGACCCAGTACTTC.